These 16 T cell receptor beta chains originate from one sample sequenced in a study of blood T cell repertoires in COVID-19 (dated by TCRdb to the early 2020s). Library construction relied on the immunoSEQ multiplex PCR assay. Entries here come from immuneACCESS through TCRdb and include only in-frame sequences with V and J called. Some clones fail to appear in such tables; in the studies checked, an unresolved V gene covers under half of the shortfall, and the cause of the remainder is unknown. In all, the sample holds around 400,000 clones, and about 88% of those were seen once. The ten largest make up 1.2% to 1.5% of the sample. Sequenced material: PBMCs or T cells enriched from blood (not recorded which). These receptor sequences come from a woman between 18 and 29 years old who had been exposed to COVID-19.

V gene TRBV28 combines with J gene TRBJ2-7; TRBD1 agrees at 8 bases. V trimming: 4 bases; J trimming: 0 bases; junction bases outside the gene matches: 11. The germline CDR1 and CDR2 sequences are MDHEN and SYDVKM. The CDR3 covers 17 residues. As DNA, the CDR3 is TGTGCCAGCAGTTCGTGGACAGGGATGAAAAGCTCCTACGAGCAGTACTTC. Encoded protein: CASSSWTGMKSSYEQYF. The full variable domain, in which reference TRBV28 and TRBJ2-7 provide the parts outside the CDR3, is DVKVTQSSRYLVKRTGEKVFLECVQDMDHENMFWYRQDPGLGLRLIYFSYDVKMKEKGDIPEGYSVSREKKERFSLILESASTNQTSMYLCASSSWTGMKSSYEQYFGPGTRLTVT.

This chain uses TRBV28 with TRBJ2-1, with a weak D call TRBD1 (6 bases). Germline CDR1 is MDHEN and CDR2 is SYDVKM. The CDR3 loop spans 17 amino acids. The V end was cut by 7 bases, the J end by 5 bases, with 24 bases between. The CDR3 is CASMGAGMRARDNEQFF. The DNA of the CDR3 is TGTGCCAGCATGGGGGCGGGCATGAGGGCCAGGGACAATGAGCAGTTCTTC.

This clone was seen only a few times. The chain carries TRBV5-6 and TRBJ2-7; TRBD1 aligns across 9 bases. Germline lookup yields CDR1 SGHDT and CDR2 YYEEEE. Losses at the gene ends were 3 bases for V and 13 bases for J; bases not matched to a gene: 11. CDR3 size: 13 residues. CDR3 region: CASSWNPGQGVYF. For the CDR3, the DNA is TGTGCCAGCAGCTGGAACCCGGGACAGGGTGTTTACTTC. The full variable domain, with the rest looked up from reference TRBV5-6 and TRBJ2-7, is DAGVTQSPTHLIKTRGQQVTLRCSPKSGHDTVSWYQQALGQGPQFIFQYYEEEERQRGNFPDRFSGHQFPNYSSELNVNALLLGDSALYLCASSWNPGQGVYFGPGTRLTVT.

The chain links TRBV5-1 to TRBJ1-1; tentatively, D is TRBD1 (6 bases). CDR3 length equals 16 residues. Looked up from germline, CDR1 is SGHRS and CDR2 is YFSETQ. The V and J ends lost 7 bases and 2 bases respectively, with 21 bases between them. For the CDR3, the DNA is TGCGCCAGCGGATTAAAAGATGGACAGACCAACACTGAAGCTTTCTTT. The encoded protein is CASGLKDGQTNTEAFF.

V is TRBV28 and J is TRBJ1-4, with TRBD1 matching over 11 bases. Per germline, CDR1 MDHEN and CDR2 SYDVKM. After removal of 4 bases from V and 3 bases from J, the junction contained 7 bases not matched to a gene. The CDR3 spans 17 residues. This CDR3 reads CASSSSGTGGSNEKLFF. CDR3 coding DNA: TGTGCCAGCAGTTCATCCGGGACAGGGGGATCTAATGAAAAACTGTTTTTT.

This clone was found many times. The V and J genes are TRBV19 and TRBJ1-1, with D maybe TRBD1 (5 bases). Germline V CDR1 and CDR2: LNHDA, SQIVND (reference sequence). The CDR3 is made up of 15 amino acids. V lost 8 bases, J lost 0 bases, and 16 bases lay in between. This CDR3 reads CASGFMGGLNTEAFF. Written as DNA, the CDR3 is TGTGCCAGTGGGTTCATGGGGGGACTGAACACTGAAGCTTTCTTT.

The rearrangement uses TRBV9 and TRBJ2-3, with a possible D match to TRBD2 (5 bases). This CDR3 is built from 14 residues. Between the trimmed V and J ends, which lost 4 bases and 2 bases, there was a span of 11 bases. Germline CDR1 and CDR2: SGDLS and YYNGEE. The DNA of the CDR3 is TGTGCCAGCAGCCCCGCGGGCGCCACAGATACGCAGTATTTT. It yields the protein CASSPAGATDTQYF.

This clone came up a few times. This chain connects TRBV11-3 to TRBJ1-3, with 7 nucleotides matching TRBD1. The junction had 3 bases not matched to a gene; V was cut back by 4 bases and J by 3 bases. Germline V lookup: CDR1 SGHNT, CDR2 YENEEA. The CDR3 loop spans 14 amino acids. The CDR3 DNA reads TGTGCCAGCAGCTCTGGACAGGTTGGAAACACCATATATTTT. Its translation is CASSSGQVGNTIYF.

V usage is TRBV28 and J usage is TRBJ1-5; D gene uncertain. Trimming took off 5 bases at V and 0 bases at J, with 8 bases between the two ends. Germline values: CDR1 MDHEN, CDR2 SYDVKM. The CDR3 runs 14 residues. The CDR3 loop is CASSGATSNQPQHF. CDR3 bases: TGTGCCAGCAGTGGAGCGACTAGCAATCAGCCCCAGCATTTT.

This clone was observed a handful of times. CDR3 DNA: TGTGCCACTGCCCGAGTTGGGAACACTGAAGCTTTCTTT. This translates into CATARVGNTEAFF. This chain joins TRBV7-3 and TRBJ1-1, with no clear D. Deletions cut 10 bases from V and 1 base from J, with 13 bases between. Germline-derived CDR1 and CDR2 are SGHTA and FQGTGA. The CDR3 has 13 residues.

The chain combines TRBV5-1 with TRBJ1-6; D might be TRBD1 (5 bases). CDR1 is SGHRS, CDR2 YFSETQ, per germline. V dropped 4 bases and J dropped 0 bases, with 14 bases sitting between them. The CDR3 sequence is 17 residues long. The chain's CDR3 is CASSRQSLSSYNSPLHF. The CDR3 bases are TGCGCCAGCAGCCGACAGTCCTTGAGCTCCTATAATTCACCCCTCCACTTT.

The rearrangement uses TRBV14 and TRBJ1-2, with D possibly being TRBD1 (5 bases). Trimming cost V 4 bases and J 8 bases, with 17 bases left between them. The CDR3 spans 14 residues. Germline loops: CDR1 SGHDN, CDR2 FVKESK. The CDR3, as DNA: TGTGCCAGCAGCCTAAGCGGAGGGGCGCTGGGCTACACCTTC. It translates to CASSLSGGALGYTF.

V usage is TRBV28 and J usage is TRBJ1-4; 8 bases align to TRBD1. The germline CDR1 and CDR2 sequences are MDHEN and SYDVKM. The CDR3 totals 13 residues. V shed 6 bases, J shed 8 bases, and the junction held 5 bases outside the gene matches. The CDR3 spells CASRSDRGEKLFF. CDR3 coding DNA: TGTGCCAGCAGGAGTGACAGGGGCGAAAAACTGTTTTTT.

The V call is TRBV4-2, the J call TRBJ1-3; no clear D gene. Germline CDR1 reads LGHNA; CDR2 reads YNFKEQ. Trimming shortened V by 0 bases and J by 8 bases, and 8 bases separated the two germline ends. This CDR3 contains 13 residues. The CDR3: CASSQDTVDTIYF. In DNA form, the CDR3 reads TGTGCCAGCAGCCAAGATACGGTTGACACCATATATTTT.

The CDR3 nucleotides read TGTGCCAGCAGCCCAAACAGGGGTGACACTGAAGCTTTCTTT. Protein sequence: CASSPNRGDTEAFF. The chain combines TRBV4-2 with TRBJ1-1; TRBD1 aligns across 7 bases. In germline, CDR1 is LGHNA, CDR2 YNFKEQ. V lost 4 bases and J lost 3; bases outside the gene matches: 5. The CDR3 totals 14 residues.

CDR3 coding DNA: TGTGCCAGCAGGCCGACAGCTACCACCTATGGCTACACCTTC. Translating it yields CASRPTATTYGYTF. The chain links TRBV6-5 to TRBJ1-2; D perhaps matches TRBD1 (5 bases). Germline V CDR1 and CDR2: MNHEY, SVGAGI. CDR3 length: 14 amino acids. V lost 6 bases and J 4 bases, leaving 15 bases between the germline ends.